This T cell receptor (beta chain) was retrieved from a study of blood T cell repertoires in COVID-19. Germline-derived CDR1 and CDR2 are SGHRS and YFSETQ. The CDR3 length is 16 residues. V was clipped by 7 bases and J by 9 bases; unmatched bases: 15. Per the original methods: From reference gene primer amplification, estimates of nucleated cell counts were derived. Method: immunoSEQ multiplex PCR; TCRdb's copy keeps in-frame clones and lacks some. The D gene and trimming were derived from the DNA, and the V and J assignments and clone size from that table. The sample yields some 360,000 clones, roughly 90% seen once.

Sequenced sample: peripheral blood. This chain links TRBV5-1 with TRBJ2-1; 11 nucleotides align to TRBD2. The TCR originated in a woman aged 60 to 75 with COVID-19, enrolled during active disease. CDR3 in amino acids: CASADPNLAGGAEQFF. CDR3 nucleotide sequence: TGCGCCAGCGCAGACCCAAACCTAGCGGGGGGTGCTGAGCAGTTCTTC.